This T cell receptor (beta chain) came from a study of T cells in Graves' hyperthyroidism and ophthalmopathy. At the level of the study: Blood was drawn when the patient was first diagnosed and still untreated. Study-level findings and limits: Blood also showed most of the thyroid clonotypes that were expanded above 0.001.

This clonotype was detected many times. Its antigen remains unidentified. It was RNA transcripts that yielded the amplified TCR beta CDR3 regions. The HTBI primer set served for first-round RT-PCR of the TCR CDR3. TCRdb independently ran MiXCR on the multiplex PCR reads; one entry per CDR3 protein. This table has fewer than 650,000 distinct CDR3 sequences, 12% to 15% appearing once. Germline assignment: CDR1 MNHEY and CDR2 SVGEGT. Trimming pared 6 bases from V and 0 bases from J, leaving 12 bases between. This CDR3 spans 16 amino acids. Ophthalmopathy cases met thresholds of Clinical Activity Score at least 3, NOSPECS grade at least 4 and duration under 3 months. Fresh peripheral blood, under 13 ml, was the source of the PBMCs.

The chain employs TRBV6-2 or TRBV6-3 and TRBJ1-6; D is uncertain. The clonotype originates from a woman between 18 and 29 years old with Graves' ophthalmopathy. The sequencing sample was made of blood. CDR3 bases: TGTGCCAGCAGCCAACACGGGAACTCCTATAATTCACCCCTCCACTTT. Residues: CASSQHGNSYNSPLHF.